These 12 T cell receptor beta chains were all obtained from the same sample, sequenced in a study of T cell clonality in common variable immunodeficiency. Study findings and constraints: Reportedly, TCR beta sequences from common variable immunodeficiency showed fewer deletions and N-nucleotide insertions.

Here immunoSEQ multiplex PCR was the method, and the copy in TCRdb shows in-frame clones only, minus some. The record shows some 25,000 clones for this sample, with no singletons present. No antigen has been assigned to these receptors. The specimen sequenced was peripheral blood mononuclear cells. The source of these receptors is a human donor with common variable immunodeficiency.

This clone was detected a few times. The read terminates 3 residues ahead of where the CDR3 ends, so the germline J gene completes it. J is TRBJ2-7 and V is TRBV6-1; D perhaps matches TRBD1 (6 bases). This CDR3 region has 16 residues. The germline gives CDR1 MNHNS, CDR2 SASEGT. Trimming shortened V by 3 bases and J by 0 bases, and 15 bases separated the two germline ends. CDR3 bases read: TGTGCCAGCAGTGATCAGGGGTATGGGGCCTCCTACGAG. This codes for CASSDQGYGASYE. The whole CDR3 protein reads CASSDQGYGASYEQYF.

This clone has ten or more counts. The CDR3 end falls 3 residues outside the read, so it is completed with the germline J gene. The rearrangement joins TRBV10-2 to TRBJ2-4, with 9 bases identical to TRBD1. The germline V gene has CDR1 WSHSY and CDR2 SAAADI. The junction had 16 bases not matched to a gene; V was cut back by 2 bases and J by 2 bases. CDR3 length equals 20 residues. CDR3 protein: CASSETGQGFRFRSKNIQYF. The CDR3 DNA, read in part, is TGCGCCAGCAGTGAGACCGGACAGGGGTTTAGGTTTAGGTCCAAAAACATT.

Ten or more counts support this clone. Read data end 3 residues before the CDR3 end; the end is taken from the germline J gene. The rearrangement joins TRBV29-1 to TRBJ2-5; 11 nucleotides align to TRBD2. The CDR3 spans 13 residues. The V gene's germline CDR1 is SQVTM and CDR2 ANQGSEA. V lost 7 bases and J lost 4; bases outside the gene matches: 5. Partial CDR3 DNA: TGCAGCGCTCTAGCGGGAGGAGCAGAGACC. This gives the protein CSALAGGAET. The complete CDR3 reads CSALAGGAETQYF.

This clone was observed at least ten times. The CDR3 goes on 3 residues after the read ends, and that part is filled in from the germline J gene. The chain recombines TRBV7-6 with TRBJ2-3; 12 bases are shared with TRBD2. Germline V gene lookup returns CDR1 SGHVS and CDR2 FNYEAQ. The CDR3 length is 16 residues. J was trimmed by 6 bases and V by 1 base; bases with no gene match: 5. The sequenced part of the CDR3 DNA is TGTGCCAGCAGCTTAGGGCTAGCGGGGGGGCCGGATACG. Translation gives CASSLGLAGGPDT. The CDR3 reads in full as CASSLGLAGGPDTQYF.

This clone was found many times. The sequence runs out 3 residues before the end of the CDR3; the remainder is reconstructed from the germline J gene. The V call is TRBV7-9, the J call TRBJ2-7; tentatively, D is TRBD1 (5 bases). In germline, CDR1 is SEHNR, CDR2 FQNEAQ (reference sequence). The germline V and J ends were trimmed by 2 bases and 5 bases, with 7 bases remaining between them. The CDR3 has 12 residues. The CDR3 sequence is CASSLRGNEQYF. The CDR3 bases that were read are TGTGCCAGCAGCTTAAGGGGTAACGAG. The entire variable domain, with the rest obtained from reference TRBV7-9 and TRBJ2-7, is as follows: DTGVSQNPRHKITKRGQNVTFRCDPISEHNRLYWYRQTLGQGPEFLTYFQNEAQLEKSRLLSDRFSAERPKGSFSTLEIQRTEQGDSAMYLCASSLRGNEQYFGPGTRLTVT.

There are a few counts of this clone. The read is 3 residues too short to cover the CDR3 end, so that end is filled in from the germline J gene. V and J are TRBV20-1 and TRBJ2-5; TRBD1 agrees at 10 bases. Germline V CDR1 and CDR2: DFQATT, SNEGSKA (reference sequence). The CDR3 is made up of 12 amino acids. Unmatched junction bases numbered 3, after V lost 6 bases and J lost 5 bases. Partial CDR3 DNA: TGCAGTGCCCCGACAGGGGGCGAGACC. Translating gives CSAPTGGET. The full CDR3 reads CSAPTGGETQYF.

This clone was detected ten times or more. The read is 3 residues too short to cover the CDR3 end, so that end is filled in from the germline J gene. V and J are TRBV18 and TRBJ1-5; 7 nucleotides match TRBD1. Germline trimming cut 4 bases from V and 5 bases from J; bases unmatched to any gene: 5. The CDR3 spans 14 residues. Germline V gene sequence: CDR1 KGHSH, CDR2 LQKENI. The covered CDR3 bases are TGTGCCAGCTCACTTTTAGACAGGGATCAGCCC. Translating gives CASSLLDRDQP. The full CDR3 protein is CASSLLDRDQPQHF.

This clone was recorded many times. Read data end 3 residues before the CDR3 end; the end is taken from the germline J gene. The V and J genes are TRBV29-1 and TRBJ2-5; D is uncertain. Trimming cost V 1 base and J 7 bases, with 10 bases left between them. This CDR3 region has 12 residues. CDR1 is SQVTM and CDR2 is ANQGSEA in the germline V gene. The sequenced part of the CDR3 DNA is TGCAGCGTTGAAGGATCCGCAGGGACC. Translating gives CSVEGSAGT. The CDR3, in full, reads CSVEGSAGTQYF.

This clone was counted only a few times. The CDR3 goes on 3 residues after the read ends, and that part is filled in from the germline J gene. The chain recombines TRBV11-2 with TRBJ2-7, with D possibly being TRBD1 (5 bases). This CDR3 is 15 amino acids long. Germline loops: CDR1 SGHAT, CDR2 FQNNGV. Trimming took 5 bases from V and 6 from J, leaving 20 bases between them. The CDR3 bases that were read are TGTGCCAGCAGCCCCGGATCGACGTACCAGGGCGAG. Translation gives CASSPGSTYQGE. The whole CDR3 protein is CASSPGSTYQGEQYF.

This clone was observed at least ten times. The CDR3 end is not reached by the read, which stops 3 residues before it; the germline J gene fills it in. Other DNA sequences within the sample encode an identical CDR3. The chain uses TRBV6-1 and TRBJ2-7, with D tentatively TRBD1 (6 bases). From germline, CDR1 is MNHNS and CDR2 SASEGT. The CDR3 runs to 16 residues. The germline V and J ends were trimmed by 0 bases and 5 bases, with 17 bases remaining between them. CDR3 bases read: TGTGCCAGCAGTGAAGCATCTTGGACAGCCGGTGACGAG. Translated: CASSEASWTAGDE. The full CDR3 reads CASSEASWTAGDEQYF.

Ten or more counts support this clone. The read halts 3 residues ahead of the CDR3 end, with the missing end drawn from the germline J gene. This chain joins TRBV5-6 and TRBJ2-5; no reliable D call. The ends were cut back, 0 bases at V and 5 bases at J, with 5 bases in the middle. This CDR3 spans 12 amino acids. Germline assignment: CDR1 SGHDT and CDR2 YYEEEE. Partial CDR3 DNA: TGTGCCAGCAGCTTGGCCGGGGAGACC. The encoded protein is CASSLAGET. The entire CDR3 reads CASSLAGETQYF.

This clone has at least ten counts. The CDR3 is cut off 3 residues early in the read; its end comes from the germline J gene. The chain uses TRBV5-1 and TRBJ2-3; no clear D gene. The CDR3 runs to 14 residues. The germline V gene has CDR1 SGHRS and CDR2 YFSETQ. Trimming shortened V by 0 bases and J by 0 bases, and 5 bases separated the two germline ends. CDR3 protein: CASSLELSTDTQYF. The sequenced CDR3 bases are TGCGCCAGCAGCTTGGAACTAAGCACAGATACG.